The T cell receptor beta chain described here comes from a study of T cells in Graves' hyperthyroidism and ophthalmopathy. For the study at large: Peripheral blood sampling occurred at initial diagnosis, before any treatment.

V was shortened by 1 base and J by 5 bases, with 6 bases between the two germline ends. The germline V gene encodes CDR1 LNHNV and CDR2 YYDKDF (reference sequence). The CDR3 is made up of 14 amino acids. Study findings and constraints: Among thyroid clonotypes expanded above 0.001, most also appeared in blood.

Regions amplified from RNA transcripts were the TCR beta CDR3 regions. RT-PCR in the first round (using the HTBI primer set) targeted the TCR CDR3. TCRdb used MiXCR to reprocess the multiplex PCR reads, holding one entry per CDR3 protein. The data hold roughly 350,000 distinct CDR3 sequences, with around 13% observed a single time. For this clonotype: Its antigen is unidentified.

The chain links TRBV15 to TRBJ1-6; D gene unclear. Sequenced material: blood. The TCR originated in a woman aged 35 to 49 with Graves' ophthalmopathy. The CDR3 nucleotides read TGTGCCACCAGCAGAGGGGGAAATAATTCACCCCTCCACTTT. Amino acids: CATSRGGNNSPLHF.